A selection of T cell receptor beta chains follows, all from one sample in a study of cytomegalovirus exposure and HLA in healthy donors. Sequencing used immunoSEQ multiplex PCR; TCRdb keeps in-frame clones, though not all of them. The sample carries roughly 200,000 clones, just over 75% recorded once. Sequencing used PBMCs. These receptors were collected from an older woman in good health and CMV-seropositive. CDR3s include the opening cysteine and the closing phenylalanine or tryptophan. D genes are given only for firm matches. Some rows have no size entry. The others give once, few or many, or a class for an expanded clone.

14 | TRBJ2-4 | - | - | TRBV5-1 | TGCGCCAGCAGCTTGGGAACGGACTTAGACATTCAGTACTTC | CASSLGTDLDIQYF
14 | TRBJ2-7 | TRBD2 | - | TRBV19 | TGTGCCAGTAGTAAAGCGGGAGGGCCCTACGAGCAGTACTTC | CASSKAGGPYEQYF
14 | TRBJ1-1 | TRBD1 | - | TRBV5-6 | TGTGCCAGCAGCTTTGGGACAGACCCTAATGAAGCTTTCTTT | CASSFGTDPNEAFF
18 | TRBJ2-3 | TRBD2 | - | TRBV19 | TGTGCCAGTAGCACCCCCATTCTAGCGGGAGGGCCTGAAGATACGCAGTATTTT | CASSTPILAGGPEDTQYF
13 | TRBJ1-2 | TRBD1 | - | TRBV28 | TGTGCCAGTCTGTGGGGGACAGGGGATGGCTACACCTTC | CASLWGTGDGYTF
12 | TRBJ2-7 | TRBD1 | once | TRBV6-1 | TGTGCCAGCAGCAGGGGGATAGGCGAGCAGTACTTC | CASSRGIGEQYF
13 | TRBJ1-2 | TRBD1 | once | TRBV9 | TGTGCCAGCAGCGCCCAGGGGGACTATGGCTACACCTTC | CASSAQGDYGYTF
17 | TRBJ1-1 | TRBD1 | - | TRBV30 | TGTGCCTGGTCCCGCGGGACAGGGGGATCATTGAACACTGAAGCTTTCTTT | CAWSRGTGGSLNTEAFF
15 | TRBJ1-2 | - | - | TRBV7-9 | TGTGCCAGCAGACCAGGAGTGAGGGAAAACTATGGCTACACCTTC | CASRPGVRENYGYTF
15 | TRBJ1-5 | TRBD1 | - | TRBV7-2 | TGTGCCAGCAGCTCACGGACAGGGCAGGATCAGCCCCAGCATTTT | CASSSRTGQDQPQHF
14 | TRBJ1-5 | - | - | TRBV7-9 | TGTGCCAGCAGCCAAGGGAGGAGCAATCAGCCCCAGCATTTT | CASSQGRSNQPQHF
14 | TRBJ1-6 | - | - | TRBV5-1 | TGCGCCAGCAGCTTGGTTGACAGAAATTCACCCCTCCACTTT | CASSLVDRNSPLHF
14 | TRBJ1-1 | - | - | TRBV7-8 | TGTGCCAGCAGCTTAGGCTTAGAAAGCACTGAAGCTTTCTTT | CASSLGLESTEAFF
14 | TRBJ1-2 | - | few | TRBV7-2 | TGTGCCAGCAGCTCTCAAGGGGGGGAGGGTGGCTACACCTTC | CASSSQGGEGGYTF
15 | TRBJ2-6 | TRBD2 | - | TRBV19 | TGTGCCAGTAGTATCGGGAGGTCCGGGGCCAACGTCCTGACTTTC | CASSIGRSGANVLTF
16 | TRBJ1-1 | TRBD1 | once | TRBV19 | TGTGCCAGTAGTCTTAGACAGGGGGTTGGGAACACTGAAGCTTTCTTT | CASSLRQGVGNTEAFF
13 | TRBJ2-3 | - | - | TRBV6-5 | TGTGCCAGCAGATCTAGCCGCACAGATACGCAGTATTTT | CASRSSRTDTQYF
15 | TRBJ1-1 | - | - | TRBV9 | TGTGCCAGCAGCGTAGTAACAGGGTGGGACACTGAAGCTTTCTTT | CASSVVTGWDTEAFF
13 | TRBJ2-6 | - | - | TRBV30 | TGTGCCTGGAGTTCGGGGGGGGCCAACGTCCTGACTTTC | CAWSSGGANVLTF
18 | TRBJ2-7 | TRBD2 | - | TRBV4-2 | TGTGCCAGCAGCGACGCTCCTGGACTAGCGGGGGGGTCCTACGAGCAGTACTTC | CASSDAPGLAGGSYEQYF
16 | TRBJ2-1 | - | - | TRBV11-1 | TGTGCCAGCAGCTTCGACTCCTTTCCCCTCTACAATGAGCAGTTCTTC | CASSFDSFPLYNEQFF
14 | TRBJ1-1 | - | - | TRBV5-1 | TGCGCCAGCAGCTTGGAGTCAGGGAGGACTGAAGCTTTCTTT | CASSLESGRTEAFF
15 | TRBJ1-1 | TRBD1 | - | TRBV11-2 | TGTGCCAGCAGCCAGACAGGGCCCTTGAACACTGAAGCTTTCTTT | CASSQTGPLNTEAFF
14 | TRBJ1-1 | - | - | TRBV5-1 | TGCGCCAGCAGCTTGGGGGACATTAACACTGAAGCTTTCTTT | CASSLGDINTEAFF
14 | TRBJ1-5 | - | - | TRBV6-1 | TGTGCCAGCAGTGCGGAGTATAGCAATCAGCCCCAGCATTTT | CASSAEYSNQPQHF
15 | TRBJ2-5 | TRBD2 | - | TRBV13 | TGTGCCAGCAGCTTAGGTCCTAGCGGGAGGGAGACCCAGTACTTC | CASSLGPSGRETQYF
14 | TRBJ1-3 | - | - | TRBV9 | TGTGCCAGCAGCGTAGAGGGGACTGGAAACACCATATATTTT | CASSVEGTGNTIYF
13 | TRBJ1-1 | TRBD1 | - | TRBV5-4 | TGTGCCAGCAGCCCAACAGGGGATACTGAAGCTTTCTTT | CASSPTGDTEAFF
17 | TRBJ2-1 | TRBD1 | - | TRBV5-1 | TGCGCCAGCAGCTTATCTCCAACCTCGGACAGGGACAATGAGCAGTTCTTC | CASSLSPTSDRDNEQFF
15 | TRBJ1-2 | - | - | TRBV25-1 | TGTGCCAGCAGTGAACCCGCGACAGGTGACTATGGCTACACCTTC | CASSEPATGDYGYTF
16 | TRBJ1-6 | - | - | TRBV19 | TGTGCCAGTAGTATTTGGTTCGGGGACTTTAATTCACCCCTCCACTTT | CASSIWFGDFNSPLHF
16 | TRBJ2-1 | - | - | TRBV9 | TGTGCCAGCAGCCCAACGGGGGTTCAGTCCTACAATGAGCAGTTCTTC | CASSPTGVQSYNEQFF
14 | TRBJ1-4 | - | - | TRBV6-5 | TGTGCCAGCAGTTACGGGGGGGTTAATGAAAAACTGTTTTTT | CASSYGGVNEKLFF